These T cell receptor beta chains were read from a single sample in a study of blood T cells in healthy people across ages. TCRdb fed the 5' RACE reads into MiXCR, producing one record per CDR3 protein. The table records approximately 790,000 distinct CDR3 sequences, around 62% of them present only once. Sequencing input: blood. Source of these receptors: a man aged 30-40 years in good health. Each CDR3 is given with its conserved first and last residue. A D gene is named only where the DNA matches it firmly. Rows give clone size only sometimes, using once, few, many, or a class for an expanded clone.

- | - | TRBJ2-3 | TRBV20-1 | TGCAGTGCTAGAGATCGATTTATGCGGGGCCGTAGCACAGATACGCAGTATTTT | CSARDRFMRGRSTDTQYF
- | few | TRBJ2-7 | TRBV12-3/TRBV12-4 | TGTGCCAGCAGGGTAGGGAACCGCGAGCAGTACTTC | CASRVGNREQYF
- | - | TRBJ2-7 | TRBV7-3 | TGTGCCAGCAGCTCAGGGACTGGAGCCTCCTACAATGAGCAGTACTTC | CASSSGTGASYNEQYF
- | - | TRBJ2-3 | TRBV30 | TGCGCCTGGAGTTGGGGGATCACAGATACACAGTATTTT | CAWSWGITDTQYF
- | - | TRBJ2-3 | TRBV6-6 | TGTGCCAGCGAGGCCCCCAACACAGATACGCAGTATTTT | CASEAPNTDTQYF
TRBD2 | - | TRBJ2-7 | TRBV12-3/TRBV12-4 | TGTGCCAGCAGTACGAGCGGGGGGCCCCTGCACGAGCAGTACTTC | CASSTSGGPLHEQYF
- | few | TRBJ1-1 | TRBV11-3 | TGTGCCAGCAGCGTTGGGGAGGAGACTGAAGCTTTCTTT | CASSVGEETEAFF
- | once | TRBJ2-4 | TRBV20-1 | TGCAGTGCCGCCGTCCGGATTGTCAAAAACATTCAGTACTTC | CSAAVRIVKNIQYF
TRBD2 | - | TRBJ2-5 | TRBV5-1 | TGCGCCAGCAGCATCGGGACTAGCGGGGCCCCGCAAGAGACCCAGTACTTC | CASSIGTSGAPQETQYF
- | few | TRBJ2-7 | TRBV29-1 | TGCAGCGTTTATGAAAGCTCCTACGAGCAGTACTTC | CSVYESSYEQYF
- | many | TRBJ2-7 | TRBV10-3 | TGTGCCATCGGGGGAGTCGACGAGCAGTACTTC | CAIGGVDEQYF
- | - | TRBJ2-5 | TRBV2 | TGTGCCAGCAGTGAAGCTTCCTATGGGAAGACCCAGTACTTC | CASSEASYGKTQYF
TRBD1 | - | TRBJ2-7 | TRBV6-6 | TGTGCCAGCAAAAATCGGGACAGGTCCTACGAGCAGTACTTC | CASKNRDRSYEQYF
TRBD2 | - | TRBJ2-7 | TRBV15 | TGTGCCACCAGCAGGGAGGTCATGGGGACTAGCGGGGGCCACGAGCAGTACTTC | CATSREVMGTSGGHEQYF
- | - | TRBJ2-1 | TRBV7-2 | TGTGCCAGCAGCCCGAGTGACAGGTCTGGGCACAATGAGCAGTTCTTC | CASSPSDRSGHNEQFF
- | - | TRBJ2-5 | TRBV6-5 | TGTGCCAGCAGTTACAATCCGGGGCGTGAGACCCAGTACTTC | CASSYNPGRETQYF
TRBD1 | - | TRBJ1-2 | TRBV27 | TGTGCCAGCAGCGTGGACAGGCGAGCCCCTAACTATGGCTACACCTTC | CASSVDRRAPNYGYTF
- | - | TRBJ1-2 | TRBV10-3 | TGTGCCATCAGTGAGTCACAGGGTACCAGGGACTACACCTTC | CAISESQGTRDYTF
- | - | TRBJ1-5 | TRBV27 | TGTGCCAGCAATGTCTTTGGGGGTGCTCAGCCCCAGCATTTT | CASNVFGGAQPQHF
- | - | TRBJ2-3 | TRBV5-1 | TGCGCCAGCAGCTTCGGGACTCGCGGAGATACGCAGTATTTT | CASSFGTRGDTQYF
- | - | TRBJ1-2 | TRBV9 | TGTGCCAGCAGCGTCTTCGGACAGGGCTACACCTTC | CASSVFGQGYTF
TRBD2 | - | TRBJ2-5 | TRBV7-8 | TGTGCCAGCAGCTTGACTAGCGGGTCCCAAGAGACCCAGTACTTC | CASSLTSGSQETQYF
- | few | TRBJ2-6 | TRBV7-2 | TGTGCCAGCAGCTTAGCGCAGTTCGCCTCTGGGGCCAACGTCCTGACTTTC | CASSLAQFASGANVLTF
- | once | TRBJ2-5 | TRBV3-1 | TGTGCCAGCAGCCATGGACCTCTATCGGGGGAGACCCAGTACTTC | CASSHGPLSGETQYF
- | - | TRBJ1-4 | TRBV12-3/TRBV12-4 | TGTGCCAGCAGGGCACAGGTAACAAGCAATGAAAAACTGTTTTTT | CASRAQVTSNEKLFF
- | many | TRBJ2-5 | TRBV6-5 | TGTGCCAGCAGTTGGTCCGTCCAAGAGACCCAGTACTTC | CASSWSVQETQYF
- | - | TRBJ2-3 | TRBV27 | TGTGCCAGCAGTACCGTCACCACAGATACGCAGTATTTT | CASSTVTTDTQYF
TRBD2 | - | TRBJ2-3 | TRBV29-1 | TGCAGCGTTGGGGCGGGGGGGGCAGATACGCAGTATTTT | CSVGAGGADTQYF
- | - | TRBJ1-2 | TRBV28 | TGTGCCAGCAATCAGCAGTCTAACTATGGCTACACCTTC | CASNQQSNYGYTF
TRBD2 | few | TRBJ2-4 | TRBV6-5 | TGTGCCAGTATCCCCCTTGCGGGGGGTATTCAGTACTTC | CASIPLAGGIQYF
- | - | TRBJ2-1 | TRBV11-2 | TGTGCCAGCAGCTTAGACAGGAAGGAAGTGAATGAGCAGTTCTTC | CASSLDRKEVNEQFF
- | - | TRBJ2-1 | TRBV21-1 | TGTGCCAGCAGCCCCGGGCTGAGCTCCTACAATGAGCAGTTCTTC | CASSPGLSSYNEQFF
- | once | TRBJ2-2 | TRBV4-3 | TGCGCCAGCAGCCTGCTCGGTCGCACCGGGGAGCTGTTTTTT | CASSLLGRTGELFF
TRBD1 | few | TRBJ2-6 | TRBV10-3 | TGTGCCATCAGCCAAACAGGGGTGGCCAACGTCCTGACTTTC | CAISQTGVANVLTF
- | - | TRBJ2-3 | TRBV12-3/TRBV12-4 | TGTGCCAGCAGTTTCGCCGAGCCCACAGATACGCAGTATTTT | CASSFAEPTDTQYF
TRBD2 | - | TRBJ2-1 | TRBV11-2 | TGTGCCAGCAGCCAAGGACTAGCGGGGCGGAGTAATGAGCAGTTCTTC | CASSQGLAGRSNEQFF
TRBD2 | - | TRBJ2-1 | TRBV9 | TGTGCCAGCAGCGTAGAGGGACTAGCCTACAATGAGCAGTTCTTC | CASSVEGLAYNEQFF
TRBD1 | - | TRBJ1-3 | TRBV27 | TGTGCCAGCAGTTCTGACAGGGATGGAAACACCATATATTTT | CASSSDRDGNTIYF
- | few | TRBJ2-4 | TRBV20-1 | TGCAGTGCCAAAACCGGGGTTAACATTCAGTACTTC | CSAKTGVNIQYF
- | - | TRBJ1-2 | TRBV5-1 | TGCGCCAGCAGCTTGGACTTCGACTATGGCTACACCTTC | CASSLDFDYGYTF
TRBD1 | - | TRBJ2-7 | TRBV3-1 | TGTGCCAGCAGCCAACAACCAGGGGGTGCCTACGAGCAGTACTTC | CASSQQPGGAYEQYF
- | - | TRBJ2-7 | TRBV14 | TGTGCCAGCAGCCAAGATTCGCCGGGGTACTACGAGCAGTACTTC | CASSQDSPGYYEQYF
- | few | TRBJ1-4 | TRBV18 | TGTGCCAGCTCACCACTGGTCTCCTCAAACGGTGAAAAACTGTTTTTT | CASSPLVSSNGEKLFF
- | - | TRBJ2-5 | TRBV9 | TGTGCCAGCAGCGTAGAGGGGGGGGCCCCACAAGAGACCCAGTACTTC | CASSVEGGAPQETQYF
- | once | TRBJ2-7 | TRBV27 | TGTGCCAGCAGTTTGGACAGATTTAGCTCCTACGAGCAGTACTTC | CASSLDRFSSYEQYF
- | once | TRBJ1-2 | TRBV29-1 | TGCAGCGGGGGAGACGAAGATTATGGCTACACCTTC | CSGGDEDYGYTF
TRBD2 | - | TRBJ2-1 | TRBV4-3 | TGCGCCAGCAGCCAAGAATCGGGGAGGGTGGAGGAGCAGTTCTTC | CASSQESGRVEEQFF